What follows describes a single TCR beta chain. This specimen comes from a study of blood T cell repertoires in COVID-19. The overall study: The study drew acute and convalescent COVID-19 samples from the United States, Italy and Spain. Sources were T cells, B-cell-depleted T cells, or PBMCs; the material itself was cDNA or gDNA.

V trimming: 0 bases; J trimming: 0 bases; junction bases outside the gene matches: 2. The germline V gene has CDR1 MNHEY and CDR2 SMNVEV (reference sequence). This CDR3 has 16 residues. Generated by immunoSEQ multiplex PCR, the TCRdb table keeps only in-frame clones and is missing some. Of hundreds of thousands of clones listed, around 90% are singletons. The clonotype originates from a woman under 30 with acute COVID-19. The rearrangement links TRBV27 to TRBJ1-1, with TRBD1 matching 9 bases. The sequenced sample was PBMCs or T cells enriched from blood (not recorded which). CDR3 sequence reads: CASSLSGQGLNTEAFF. The CDR3 coding sequence is TGTGCCAGCAGTTTATCGGGACAGGGCCTGAACACTGAAGCTTTCTTT.